A selection of T cell receptor beta chains follows, all from one sample in a study of blood T cell repertoires in COVID-19. TCRdb's copy holds only in-frame clones and misses some; the assay was immunoSEQ multiplex PCR. The sample comprises about 160,000 clones, 90% of which are singletons, and around 17% rests with the top ten. Input material: peripheral blood. Receptor source: a man in his 60s with active or convalescent COVID-19. CDR3s include the opening cysteine and the closing phenylalanine or tryptophan. A D gene is named only where the DNA matches it firmly. Size values are once, few and many counts, or a class for expanded clones, and some rows have none.

v_call	cdr3_length	d_call	clone_size	j_call	cdr3_aa	cdr3_nt
TRBV28	15	NA	NA	TRBJ1-6	CASISSSGNNSPLHF	TGTGCCAGCATCTCTTCATCCGGGAACAATTCACCCCTCCACTTT
TRBV10-3	12	NA	NA	TRBJ1-2	CAAGGRNYGYTF	TGTGCCGCCGGGGGACGGAACTATGGCTACACCTTC
TRBV2	15	NA	NA	TRBJ2-7	CASSEVRGPTVEQYF	TGTGCCAGCAGTGAAGTGCGGGGACCCACCGTCGAGCAGTACTTC
TRBV12-5	15	TRBD1	NA	TRBJ1-2	CASGLPHTGGDGYTF	TGTGCTAGTGGTTTGCCACATACAGGGGGCGACGGCTACACCTTC
TRBV19	14	TRBD1	NA	TRBJ2-1	CASNRDRGYNEQFF	TGTGCCAGTAACCGGGACAGGGGCTACAATGAGCAGTTCTTC
TRBV6-5	14	TRBD1	once	TRBJ1-1	CASGRRGRDTEAFF	TGTGCCAGCGGCCGCAGGGGGCGGGACACTGAAGCTTTCTTT
TRBV10-2	16	TRBD2	NA	TRBJ2-3	CASSAPGAGGTDTQYF	TGCGCCAGCAGTGCCCCGGGAGCGGGAGGCACAGATACGCAGTATTTT
TRBV18	17	NA	NA	TRBJ2-5	CASSPIPPGRARETQYF	TGTGCCAGCTCACCAATACCCCCTGGCAGGGCCAGGGAGACCCAGTACTTC
TRBV28	15	NA	NA	TRBJ1-5	CATHEGGAGNQPQHF	TGTGCCACTCACGAGGGGGGGGCAGGCAATCAGCCCCAGCATTTT
TRBV10-3	14	TRBD1	NA	TRBJ2-7	CAISGNRGSYEQYF	TGTGCCATCAGTGGGAACAGGGGATCCTACGAGCAGTACTTC
TRBV3-1/TRBV3-2	13	NA	NA	TRBJ1-2	CASSQAGQGGYTF	TGTGCCAGCAGCCAAGCAGGGCAAGGTGGCTACACCTTC
TRBV25-1	14	NA	NA	TRBJ2-7	CASSYSDSSYEQYF	TGTGCCAGCAGTTACTCGGACAGCTCCTACGAGCAGTACTTC
TRBV5-4	16	TRBD2	few	TRBJ2-3	CASSVRLAGGQDTQYF	TGTGCCAGCAGCGTCCGACTAGCGGGGGGACAAGATACGCAGTATTTT
TRBV18	15	NA	NA	TRBJ1-1	CASSPPGRGDTEAFF	TGTGCCAGCTCACCACCGGGTCGGGGTGACACTGAAGCTTTCTTT
TRBV28	16	TRBD1	NA	TRBJ1-1	CASSFPPGQGGGEAFF	TGTGCCAGCAGTTTTCCCCCGGGACAGGGAGGGGGTGAAGCTTTCTTT
TRBV10-2	15	NA	NA	TRBJ1-1	CASSEHQALNTEAFF	TGCGCCAGCAGTGAGCATCAGGCGCTGAACACTGAAGCTTTCTTT
TRBV6-5	15	TRBD1	NA	TRBJ1-3	CASRRQGYAGNTIYF	TGTGCCAGCAGGCGACAGGGCTACGCTGGAAACACCATATATTTT
TRBV7-9	15	TRBD2	NA	TRBJ2-5	CASSLGTSAEETQYF	TGTGCCAGCAGCTTAGGGACTAGCGCGGAAGAGACCCAGTACTTC
TRBV27	16	TRBD1	NA	TRBJ2-7	CASSPGQGIFRYEQYF	TGTGCCAGCAGTCCCGGACAGGGTATATTCAGGTACGAGCAGTACTTC
TRBV11-2	15	NA	once	TRBJ1-5	CASSLAGDGNQPQHF	TGTGCCAGCAGCTTAGCGGGGGACGGAAATCAGCCCCAGCATTTT
TRBV6-5	15	TRBD1	few	TRBJ1-5	CASERGTGGEGPQHF	TGTGCCAGCGAAAGGGGGACAGGGGGCGAAGGGCCCCAGCATTTT
TRBV5-1	16	TRBD1	NA	TRBJ1-6	CASSLVPGQGLSPLHF	TGCGCCAGCAGCTTGGTACCCGGACAGGGTCTTTCACCCCTCCACTTT
TRBV19	14	TRBD1	NA	TRBJ1-1	CASTARGVTAEAFF	TGTGCCAGTACCGCCAGGGGGGTAACGGCTGAAGCTTTCTTT
TRBV6-5	14	NA	NA	TRBJ1-4	CASTDGTTDEKLFF	TGTGCCAGCACCGACGGGACAACAGATGAAAAACTGTTTTTT
TRBV30	15	TRBD2	NA	TRBJ2-1	CARSSGSLTYNEQFF	TGTGCTCGGTCTAGCGGGAGTTTAACCTACAATGAGCAGTTCTTC
TRBV5-1	13	TRBD1	NA	TRBJ1-2	CASSLPGQEGYTF	TGCGCCAGCAGCTTACCGGGACAGGAAGGCTACACCTTC
TRBV9	13	NA	NA	TRBJ1-1	CASSPGLNTEAFF	TGTGCCAGCAGCCCAGGTCTGAACACTGAAGCTTTCTTT
TRBV6-5	15	NA	NA	TRBJ2-7	CASTEGYGGSYEQYF	TGTGCCAGCACCGAGGGTTACGGGGGCTCCTACGAGCAGTACTTC
TRBV25-1	15	NA	NA	TRBJ2-2	CASSEYGGDTGELFF	TGTGCCAGCAGTGAATATGGCGGGGACACCGGGGAGCTGTTTTTT
TRBV27	14	NA	NA	TRBJ1-5	CASSLRQSNQPQHF	TGTGCCAGCAGTTTACGACAGAGCAATCAGCCCCAGCATTTT
TRBV9	13	NA	NA	TRBJ2-3	CASSVAITDTQYF	TGTGCCAGCAGCGTAGCCATCACAGATACGCAGTATTTT
TRBV29-1	12	NA	NA	TRBJ2-7	CSVRQKFYEQYF	TGCAGCGTTCGACAGAAATTCTACGAGCAGTACTTC
TRBV19	16	TRBD1	NA	TRBJ1-3	CASHTGGQRTGNTIYF	TGTGCCAGTCATACAGGGGGCCAGCGAACTGGAAACACCATATATTTT
TRBV3-1/TRBV3-2	14	TRBD1	NA	TRBJ1-2	CASTPRDRGLGYTF	TGTGCCAGCACCCCCCGGGACAGGGGGCTTGGCTACACCTTC
TRBV5-1	12	NA	NA	TRBJ2-1	CASSLTSGEQFF	TGCGCCAGCAGCCTGACCAGCGGGGAGCAGTTCTTC
TRBV10-2	13	NA	NA	TRBJ1-1	CASSGYSNTEAFF	TGCGCCAGCAGTGGATACAGTAACACTGAAGCTTTCTTT